The entry that follows covers one TCR beta chain sequence. The data derive from a study of blood T cell repertoires in COVID-19. Trimming cost V 10 bases and J 3 bases, with 16 bases left between them. The CDR3 is made up of 14 amino acids. Germline assignment: CDR1 LNHDA and CDR2 SQIVND (reference sequence). Study processing details: Quantification of nucleated cells was approximated via reference gene primer amplification. Method: immunoSEQ multiplex PCR; TCRdb's copy keeps in-frame clones and lacks some. V and J calls and clone size come straight from that table; D and trimming were deduced from the DNA. The table lists 140,000 to 150,000 clones, about 87% of them singletons.

Source material: peripheral blood. This receptor was taken from a human donor with COVID-19, enrolled during active disease. The donor label of this sample is uncertain. The V and J genes are TRBV19 and TRBJ1-5; D might be TRBD1 (5 bases). The CDR3 DNA sequence: TGTGCCACCTCAGCCGGGGGACCCAATCAGCCCCAGCATTTT. Translated, it gives CATSAGGPNQPQHF.